This T cell receptor (beta chain) stems from a study of blood T cells in healthy people across ages (dated by TCRdb to about 2015). Broadly, across the study: In model experiments, template switching captured about one uniquely barcoded TCR beta cDNA molecule for every two T cells. The study measured age-related changes in TCR beta repertoire diversity using deep sequencing normalized with unique cDNA molecular identifiers. The donors were split into four age groups: young (average 16 years), middle-aged (over 35), aged (roughly 65) and long-lived (over 80). Donors of different ages were randomly distributed across sequencing lanes to avoid experimental bias. Using the same blood draw, the study looked at two additional independent replicas of 1 million unique cDNA reads for two donors, one aged 18 to 30 and the other aged 80 or older. On the study overall, not on this receptor specifically: Compared with the aged group, the long-lived group had more naive CD4+ T cells, fewer expanded clones and increased TCR diversity, suggesting age selection. Because profiling used bulk unsorted PBMCs, naive and antigen-experienced compartments could not be compared conclusively. As age increased, observed TCR beta diversity per million T cells dropped in a roughly linear way, and a significant reduction was already evident by age 40. A strong correlation was found between observed TCR beta diversity and the percentage of naive T cells measured by flow cytometry. Estimates of total diversity from one million sequenced T cells were regarded as lower bounds and underestimates. Because the CMV infection status of the donors was unknown, age-related changes in expanded clonotypes may potentially have been confounded.

Donors were approximately 42 systemically healthy Caucasian individuals from Russia aged 6 to 90 years. Approximately 11 milliliters of peripheral blood were drawn from each donor into EDTA-treated Vacutainer tubes. Ficoll-Paque density-gradient centrifugation was used to isolate PBMCs, with at least 6.5 million per sample. Trizol reagent was used to extract total RNA from PBMCs, with at least 6 micrograms per sample. For every donor, flow cytometry on a PBMC aliquot measured the percentage of naive CD45RAhigh/CD27high T cells. The library was prepared using 5' RACE. The reads were generated on an Illumina HiSeq 2500. A second roughly 6 to 11 cycle PCR used a sample-barcoded 5' primer and a J-beta primer mix. A unique molecular identifier was introduced onto each TCR beta cDNA molecule by a template-switch 5' adaptor carrying 12 random nucleotides. At least 3 million CDR3-containing paired-end reads were obtained from each sample. First-strand cDNA was synthesized from all RNA with the Mint cDNA synthesis kit, primed by a TRBC-specific oligonucleotide. Following uracil-DNA glycosylase treatment, all cDNA underwent a first 18-cycle PCR with the universal primers M1SS and BC2_uni_R. In the paper's pipeline: Each sample was normalized by randomly selecting 1 million high-quality reads, each carrying a distinct molecular identifier. Instead of being binned into consensus sequences, reads with shared molecular identifiers were discarded. MiTCR, run with a Q25 quality threshold and the strictest error-elimination algorithm, handled CDR3 identification, clonotype clustering and error correction. A nonparametric unseen species model with Euler transformation was used to estimate lower-bound total TCR beta diversity. TCRdb's own reprocessing of the public reads used fastp at Q25 and MiXCR and kept productive beta chains. Entries are consolidated by CDR3 protein sequence, retaining the most common genes and DNA. The V and J calls were not made by the authors but by TCRdb's processing. The sample records just over 1 million distinct CDR3 sequences, 45% of which are singletons. The ten largest clones capture under 20% of the sample.

This clonotype has just a few counts. Its antigen has not been determined. No base qualities exist here, and no much larger clone lies one base off it. Spanning cysteine to phenylalanine, the CDR3 consists of 20 amino acids. The sequence is cut down to CDR3 DNA, 60 bases in frame from base 1. V sheds 8 bases and J sheds 0 bases, leaving 26 bases between their ends. The CDR1 and CDR2 encoded by the germline V gene are MNHNS and SASEGT. Recombination connected TRBV6-1 to TRBJ2-6; possibly the D gene is TRBD2, per 6 matching bases. The receptor's source is a woman aged 55-75 years in good health. The sequencing sample was made of blood. Read as DNA, the sequence is TGTGCCAGCTCCAACCCGAGTCCGGCTAGCGTAACCTCTGGGGCCAACGTCCTGACTTTC. Its protein product is CASSNPSPASVTSGANVLTF.